This TCR beta chain was profiled in a study of Ad26.COV2.S vaccination and SARS-CoV-2 variants. Across the study: Recipients of Ad26.COV2.S got it intramuscularly, once or twice 56 days apart. Study-wide points: Reportedly, after vaccination the spike-specific CD8+ and CD4+ T cell responses displayed substantial breadth.

Measured with immunoSEQ multiplex PCR; TCRdb has only the in-frame clones, and not every one. The sample contains hundreds of thousands of clones, about 90% of which appear only once. Stated treatment: some 19 received Ad26.COV2.S at low or high dose, single or two shots; about 5 received placebo; per-sample allocation not given. Collection of samples fell on day 63 after the first vaccine or placebo injection. Worth noting for this clone: The antigen is undetermined.

In germline, CDR1 is GTSNPN, CDR2 SVGIG (reference sequence). This CDR3 spans 14 amino acids. V was pared by 8 bases and J by 0 bases, with 11 bases between. The chain carries TRBV30 and TRBJ1-6; no firm D call. This TCR was recovered from a person between 18 and 65 years old who received the Ad26.COV2.S COVID-19 vaccine or a placebo. The input for sequencing was peripheral blood, taken in a trial of Ad26.COV2.S vaccine versus placebo. The chain's CDR3 is CASGWSSYNSPLHF. Written as DNA, the CDR3 is TGTGCCAGCGGGTGGAGCTCCTATAATTCACCCCTCCACTTT.